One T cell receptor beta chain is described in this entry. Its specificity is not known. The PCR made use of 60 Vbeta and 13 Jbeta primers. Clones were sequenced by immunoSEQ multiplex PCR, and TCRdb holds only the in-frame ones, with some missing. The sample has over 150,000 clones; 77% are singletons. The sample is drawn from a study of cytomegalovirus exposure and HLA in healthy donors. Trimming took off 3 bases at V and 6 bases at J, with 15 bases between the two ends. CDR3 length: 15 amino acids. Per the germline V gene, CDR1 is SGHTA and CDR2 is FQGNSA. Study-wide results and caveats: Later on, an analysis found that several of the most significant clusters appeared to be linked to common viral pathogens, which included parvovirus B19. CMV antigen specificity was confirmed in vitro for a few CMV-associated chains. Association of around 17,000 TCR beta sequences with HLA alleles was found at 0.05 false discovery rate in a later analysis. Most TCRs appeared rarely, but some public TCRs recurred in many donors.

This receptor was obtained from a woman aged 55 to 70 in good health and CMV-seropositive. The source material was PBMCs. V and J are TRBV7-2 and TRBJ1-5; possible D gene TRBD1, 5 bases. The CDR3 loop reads CASSLGGRAGQPQHF. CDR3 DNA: TGTGCCAGCAGCTTGGGCGGCAGGGCCGGTCAGCCCCAGCATTTT.